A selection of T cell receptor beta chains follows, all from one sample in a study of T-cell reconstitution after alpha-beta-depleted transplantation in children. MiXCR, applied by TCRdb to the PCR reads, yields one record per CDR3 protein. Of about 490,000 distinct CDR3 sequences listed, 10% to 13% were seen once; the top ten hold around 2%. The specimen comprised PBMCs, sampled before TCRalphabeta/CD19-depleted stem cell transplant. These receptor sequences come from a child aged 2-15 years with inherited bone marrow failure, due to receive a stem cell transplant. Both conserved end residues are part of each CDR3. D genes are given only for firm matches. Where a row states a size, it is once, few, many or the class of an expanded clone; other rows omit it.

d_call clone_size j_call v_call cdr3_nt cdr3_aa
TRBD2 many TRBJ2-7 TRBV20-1 TGCAGTGCTAGTGAACGGACTAGCGGGAGCCACGAGCAGTACTTC CSASERTSGSHEQYF
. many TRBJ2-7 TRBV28 TGTGCCAGCAGTTTATGGGCTAGCGCCCTCTACGAGCAGTACTTC CASSLWASALYEQYF
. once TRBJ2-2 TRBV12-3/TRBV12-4 TGTGCCAGCAGTTCGCACGCCGGGGAGCTGTTTTTT CASSSHAGELFF
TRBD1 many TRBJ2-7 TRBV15 TGTGCCACCAGCAGAAGGACAGGGTACTACGAGCAGTACTTC CATSRRTGYYEQYF
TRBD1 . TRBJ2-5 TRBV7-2 TGTGCCAGCAGGCGACAGGGGTTTGAGACCCAGTACTTC CASRRQGFETQYF
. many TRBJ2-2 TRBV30 TGTGCCTGGAGCCGACGCGGGGAGCTGTTTTTT CAWSRRGELFF
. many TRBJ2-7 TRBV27 TGTGCCAGCAGTATAGGGACGGCAGCCTACGAGCAGTACTTC CASSIGTAAYEQYF
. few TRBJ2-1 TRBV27 TGTGCCAGCAGTTTCGTGGCGGGATATCTATACAATGAGCAGTTCTTC CASSFVAGYLYNEQFF
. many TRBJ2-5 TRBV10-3 TGTGCCATCAGTGAGTTCCCCAGGGAGCAAGAGACCCAGTACTTC CAISEFPREQETQYF
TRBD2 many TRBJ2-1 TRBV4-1 TGCGCCAGCAGCCAAGAGGGTAGCGGGAGCGTAGGTGAGCAGTTCTTC CASSQEGSGSVGEQFF
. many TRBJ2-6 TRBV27 TGTGCCAGCAGTTCCAGGGCTTCCTCTGGGGCCAACGTCCTGACTTTC CASSSRASSGANVLTF
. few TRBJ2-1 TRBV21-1 TGTGCCAGCAGCAAAGAAACCCCCCGACAGCCTACCCACAATGAGCAGTTCTTC CASSKETPRQPTHNEQFF
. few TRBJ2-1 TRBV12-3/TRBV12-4 TGTGCCAGCAGGCCTGGACGGCTCAATGAGCAGTTCTTC CASRPGRLNEQFF
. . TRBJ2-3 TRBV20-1 TGCAGTGCCCCTTCAGATACGCAGTATTTT CSAPSDTQYF
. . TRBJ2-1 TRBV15 TGTGCCACCAGCAGAGATTTCGAGAACGTGGGTGAGCAGTTCTTC CATSRDFENVGEQFF
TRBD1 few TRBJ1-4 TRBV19 TGTGCCAGTAGTCCACACCGGGACAGGGTTCGAAAACTGTTTTTT CASSPHRDRVRKLFF
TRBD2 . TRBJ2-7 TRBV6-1 TGTGCCAGCGCCCCGGGAGGCCGAGGCCACGAGCAGTACTTC CASAPGGRGHEQYF
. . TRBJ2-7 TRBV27 TGTGCCAGCAGTTTATACTTCTACGAGCAGTACTTC CASSLYFYEQYF
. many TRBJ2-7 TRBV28 TGTGCCAGCAGTTTACCGGGACTCGACGAGCAGTACTTC CASSLPGLDEQYF
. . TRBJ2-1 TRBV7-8 TGTGCCAGCAGCTTCGGACAGAGATTTGGGCATGAGCAGTTCTTC CASSFGQRFGHEQFF
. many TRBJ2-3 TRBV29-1 TGCAGCGTTGAAGATCTCCCCACAGATACGCAGTATTTT CSVEDLPTDTQYF
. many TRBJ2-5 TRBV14 TGTGCCAGCAGCCTGCTCGAGGGCCCAGAGACCCAGTACTTC CASSLLEGPETQYF
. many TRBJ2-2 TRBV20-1 TGCAGTGCTAGCCCCCCCGGAGGAGGGGTAAACACCGGGGAGCTGTTTTTT CSASPPGGGVNTGELFF
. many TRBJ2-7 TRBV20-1 TGCAGTGCTAGCCCTAGGGCGCGTTCTACCTACGAGCAGTACTTC CSASPRARSTYEQYF
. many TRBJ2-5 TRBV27 TGTGCCAGCAGTGCTTTCCAAGAGACCCAGTACTTC CASSAFQETQYF
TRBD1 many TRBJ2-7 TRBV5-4 TGTGCCAGCAGCTCCGGACAGGGGGGGAACGAGCAGTACTTC CASSSGQGGNEQYF
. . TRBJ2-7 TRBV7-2 TGTGCCAGCAGCTTAGTGGTCTTCGCCTACGAGCAGTACTTC CASSLVVFAYEQYF
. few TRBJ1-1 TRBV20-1 TGCAGTGCTAGAGATCAGAACACTGAAGCTTTCTTT CSARDQNTEAFF
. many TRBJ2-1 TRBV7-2 TGTGCCAGCAGCTCTGGGGGTCCCTCCTACAATGAGCAGTTCTTC CASSSGGPSYNEQFF
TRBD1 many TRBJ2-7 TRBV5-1 TGCGCCAGCAGTACCACAGGGGCGGGCTACGAGCAGTACTTC CASSTTGAGYEQYF
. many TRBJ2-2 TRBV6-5 TGTGCCAGCAGTTACTTCAGAGGGGGAGTGGACACCGGGGAGCTGTTTTTT CASSYFRGGVDTGELFF
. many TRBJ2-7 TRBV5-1 TGCGCCAGCAGCTTGGACCGTGGGGGGCATTTCTTAAGGGAGCAGTACTTC CASSLDRGGHFLREQYF
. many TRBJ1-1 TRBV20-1 TGCAGTGCTAGAGTTGATGGGGTTGTCACTGAAGCTTTCTTT CSARVDGVVTEAFF
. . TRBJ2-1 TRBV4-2 TGTGCCAGCAGCCAAGACCACTGCCTCAACAATGAGCAGTTCTTC CASSQDHCLNNEQFF
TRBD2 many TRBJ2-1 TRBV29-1 TGCAGCGCCTTGGGCCTAGCGGACAATGAGCAGTTCTTC CSALGLADNEQFF
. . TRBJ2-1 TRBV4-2 TGTGCCAGCGGCCCAGGGGTCAGGAAGCAGTTCTTC CASGPGVRKQFF
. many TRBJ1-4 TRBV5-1 TGCGCCAGCAGCCCCTGGACGGTAACTAATGAAAAACTGTTTTTT CASSPWTVTNEKLFF
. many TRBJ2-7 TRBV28 TGTGCCAGCAGTAAGTGGGGGACTCATTCCTACGAGCAGTACTTC CASSKWGTHSYEQYF
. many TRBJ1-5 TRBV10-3 TGTGCCACCCAATTTAGTCCACAGGATCAGCCCCAGCATTTT CATQFSPQDQPQHF
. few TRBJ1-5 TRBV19 TGTGCCAGTAGTGCCTATACAGGTCGCAATCAGCCCCAGCATTTT CASSAYTGRNQPQHF
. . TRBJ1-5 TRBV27 TGTGCCAGAAGTTTTGCTGGAAAGCAGCCCCAGCATTTT CARSFAGKQPQHF
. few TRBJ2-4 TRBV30 TGTGCCTGGAGTGTTGGGCAGGGTTCCAACATTCAGTACTTC CAWSVGQGSNIQYF
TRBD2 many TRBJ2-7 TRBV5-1 TGCGCCAGCAGCTTGGGACTAGCGGGAGGGAATTACGAGCAGTACTTC CASSLGLAGGNYEQYF
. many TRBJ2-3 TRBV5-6 TGTGCCAGCAGAATGACGGGAACCACAGATACGCAGTATTTT CASRMTGTTDTQYF
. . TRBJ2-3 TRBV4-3 TGCGCCAGCAGCCAATCCTGGCAGGTCCTTGAAGATACGCAGTATTTT CASSQSWQVLEDTQYF
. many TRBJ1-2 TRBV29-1 TGCAGCGCTAGCGAAACTAACTATGGCTACACCTTC CSASETNYGYTF
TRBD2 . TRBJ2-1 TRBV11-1 TGTGCCAGCAGCTTACCGACCGGGACTAGCGGTTTGTACAATGAGCAGTTCTTC CASSLPTGTSGLYNEQFF
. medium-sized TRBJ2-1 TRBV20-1 TGCAGTGCCCCCGGGCAGGGAAACAATGAGCAGTTCTTC CSAPGQGNNEQFF
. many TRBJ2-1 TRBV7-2 TGTGCCAGCAGCTCCCCGCGGCGAAATGAGCAGTTCTTC CASSSPRRNEQFF
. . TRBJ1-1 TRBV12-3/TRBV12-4 TGTGCCAGCAGTTTTCTTCAGGGTTTAAACGCTGAAGCTTTCTTT CASSFLQGLNAEAFF
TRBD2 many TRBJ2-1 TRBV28 TGTGCCAGCAGTTTATGGGGCGGGAGGAGCGTCTACAATGAGCAGTTCTTC CASSLWGGRSVYNEQFF
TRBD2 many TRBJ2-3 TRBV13 TGTGCCAGCAGCTTCGGAGCAGGGAGGGTCGTGCGGGTGCGCACAGATACGCAGTATTTT CASSFGAGRVVRVRTDTQYF
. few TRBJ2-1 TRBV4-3 TGCGCCAGCAGCCAAGCGGACTACCCAGGCGATGAGCAGTTCTTC CASSQADYPGDEQFF
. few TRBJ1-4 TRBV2 TGTGCCAGCAGTGATTCAGGGGCAACTAATGAAAAACTGTTTTTT CASSDSGATNEKLFF
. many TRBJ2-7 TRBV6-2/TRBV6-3 TGTGCCAGCAGTTGGATCCAGCGGCTTGTCTACGAGCAGTACTTC CASSWIQRLVYEQYF
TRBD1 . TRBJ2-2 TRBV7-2 TGTGCCAGCAGAACAGGGGCCGGGGAGCTGTTTTTT CASRTGAGELFF
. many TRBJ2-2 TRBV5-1 TGCGCCAGCAGCTTGGATTTAGTGGACACCGGGGAGCTGTTTTTT CASSLDLVDTGELFF
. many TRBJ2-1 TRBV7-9 TGTGCCAGCAGCTTTGGGGCCAATGAGCAGTTCTTC CASSFGANEQFF
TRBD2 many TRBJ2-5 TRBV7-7 TGTGCTAGCAGCTACCTAGCGGGGGCACAAGAGACCCAGTACTTC CASSYLAGAQETQYF
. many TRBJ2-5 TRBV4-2 TGTGCCAGCAGCCCTCAGGGGAACTTACAGGGAGCCATAGAAGAGACCCAGTACTTC CASSPQGNLQGAIEETQYF